Listed here are 18 T cell receptor beta chains from one sample, sequenced in a study of T-cell memory formation after mild COVID-19. TCRdb re-derived calls from the 5' RACE reads in MiXCR, one entry per CDR3 protein. The sample comprises approximately 290,000 distinct CDR3 sequences, 15% of which are singletons, and about a fifth rests with the top ten. Material: PBMCs or a T cell subset sorted from them (not recorded which). These receptors originate from a man between 18 and 29 years old who had mild COVID-19 (a few samples of this study predate the infection). Cell type and time point are not known.

The chain employs TRBV7-3 and TRBJ2-2; D is unresolved. The germline CDR1 and CDR2 sequences are SGHTA and FQGTGA. V lost 5 bases and J lost 0, with 4 bases in between. CDR3 length: 13 amino acids. In DNA, the CDR3 is TGTGCCAGCAGCAGATCGAACACCGGGGAGCTGTTTTTT. Translation gives CASSRSNTGELFF.

This clonotype was seen a handful of times. The gene calls are TRBV24-1 and TRBJ2-2, with 8 bases identical to TRBD1. Looked up from germline, CDR1 is KGHDR and CDR2 is SFDVKD. After removal of 9 bases from V and 7 bases from J, the junction contained 9 bases not matched to a gene. The CDR3 is made up of 14 amino acids. The CDR3 protein is CATGGRGRDGELFF. The DNA for the CDR3 is TGTGCCACCGGGGGCAGGGGGCGCGACGGGGAGCTGTTTTTT.

This clonotype was counted ten times or more. This chain joins TRBV5-1 and TRBJ2-3, with D perhaps matching TRBD1 (6 bases). The CDR3 sequence is 15 residues long. The germline V gene encodes CDR1 SGHRS and CDR2 YFSETQ. Trimming left V 4 bases short and J 2 bases short, with 14 bases between. DNA for the CDR3: TGCGCCAGCAGCCCGGACAGTACTTCCACAGATACGCAGTATTTT. The encoded protein is CASSPDSTSTDTQYF.

This chain connects TRBV12-3 or TRBV12-4 to TRBJ2-7; TRBD2 is a possible D gene (5 bases). V lost 3 bases and J 4 bases, leaving 16 bases between the germline ends. The CDR3 is 15 amino acids. The CDR3 sequence is CASSFRPSLSYEQYF. In nucleotides, the CDR3 is TGTGCCAGCAGTTTTCGGCCTAGCCTCAGTTACGAGCAGTACTTC.

This clonotype was counted only a few times. The CDR3 DNA reads as TGTGCCAGCAGCTTACCGGAATCGGATCAGCCCCAGCATTTT. Translated, it gives CASSLPESDQPQHF. The chain has TRBV7-3 and TRBJ1-5; D gene unclear. Germline V gene data show CDR1 as SGHTA and CDR2 as FQGTGA. The ends were cut back, 2 bases at V and 5 bases at J, with 10 bases in the middle. This CDR3 region has 14 residues.

This clonotype was detected many times. J is TRBJ1-4 and V is TRBV4-1; a possible D gene is TRBD1 (6 bases). Per germline, CDR1 MGHRA and CDR2 YSYEKL. This CDR3 comprises 14 residues. Between the trimmed V and J ends, which lost 4 bases and 6 bases, there was a span of 12 bases. Here the CDR3 reads CASSPGQTDEKLFF. DNA of the CDR3: TGCGCCAGCAGCCCTGGACAGACAGATGAAAAACTGTTTTTT.

The table lists this clonotype with a few counts. The J gene is TRBJ1-5, the V gene TRBV2, with 9 bases identical to TRBD1. The CDR3 is 13 amino acids. CDR1 and CDR2 (germline): SNHLY, FYNNEI. Trimming removed 4 bases from V and 5 bases from J; junction bases left unmatched: 0. This CDR3 is CASSGTGDQPQHF. The CDR3 DNA reads TGTGCCAGCAGTGGGACAGGGGATCAGCCCCAGCATTTT.

As DNA, the CDR3 is TGTGCCAGCAGTTCCCGTTTCGTCGGGTCGGGGGGGCGATACAATGAGCAGTTCTTC. This encodes CASSSRFVGSGGRYNEQFF. The chain has TRBV12-3 or TRBV12-4 and TRBJ2-1; TRBD2 matches 8 bases. The CDR3 has 19 residues. V lost 4 bases and J lost 4; bases outside the gene matches: 18.

J is TRBJ1-5 and V is TRBV15; D remains unclear. Germline loops: CDR1 LNHNV, CDR2 YYDKDF (reference sequence). V was shortened by 0 bases and J by 6 bases, with 9 bases between the two germline ends. The CDR3 is made up of 14 amino acids. The CDR3 here is CATSRDLGAQPQHF. CDR3 DNA: TGTGCCACCAGCAGAGATCTAGGCGCTCAGCCCCAGCATTTT.

This chain's CDR3 is CASSSTTLGERGDWHEQFF. DNA for the CDR3: TGTGCCAGCAGCTCTACGACCTTGGGCGAGCGGGGGGACTGGCATGAGCAGTTCTTC. The V and J genes are TRBV7-9 and TRBJ2-1, with 9 bases identical to TRBD2. Germline lookup yields CDR1 SEHNR and CDR2 FQNEAQ (reference sequence). The V gene end was trimmed by 4 bases and the J gene end by 8 bases; junction bases not matched to a gene: 21. This CDR3 region has 19 residues.

This clonotype has more than one count but fewer than ten. The rearrangement uses TRBV14 and TRBJ1-2; D not certain. V shed 1 base and J shed 8 bases, with 14 bases lying between them. The CDR3 length is 14 residues. Germline V gene sequence: CDR1 SGHDN, CDR2 FVKESK. The CDR3 nucleotides are TGTGCCAGCAGCCAAGTTGGCGCCGAGTGGGGCTACACCTTC. Protein product: CASSQVGAEWGYTF.

The chain couples TRBV7-9 to TRBJ2-7; unclear D gene. The ends were cut back, 4 bases at V and 3 bases at J, with 19 bases in the middle. Germline assignment: CDR1 SEHNR and CDR2 FQNEAQ (reference sequence). This CDR3 comprises 16 residues. The CDR3 coding sequence is TGTGCCAGCAGCTCTATCCGGGCCAACGAAGGCTACGAGCAGTACTTC. Translated, it gives CASSSIRANEGYEQYF.

This clonotype was counted between two and nine times. The chain links TRBV24-1 to TRBJ2-2; D unresolved. CDR3 length: 14 amino acids. Germline-derived CDR1 and CDR2 are KGHDR and SFDVKD. The germline V and J ends were trimmed by 1 base and 7 bases, with 9 bases remaining between them. CDR3 in DNA: TGTGCCACCAGTGATTTAACGGCACACGGGGAGCTGTTTTTT. Translating gives CATSDLTAHGELFF.

This clonotype was recorded at least ten times. Here the CDR3 reads CASSLSGTGALAFF. For the CDR3, the DNA is TGTGCCAGCAGCTTATCCGGGACAGGGGCGTTGGCTTTCTTT. V is TRBV7-9 and J is TRBJ1-1; 10 bases map to TRBD1. J lost 11 bases, V lost 2 bases, and 8 bases had no gene match. The CDR3 extends over 14 amino acids. Germline V gene sequence: CDR1 SEHNR, CDR2 FQNEAQ (reference sequence).

This clonotype was seen many times. V and J are TRBV19 and TRBJ1-5; D is unresolved. V was trimmed by 3 bases and J by 5 bases, leaving 11 bases between them. The CDR3 length is 14 residues. The germline CDR1 and CDR2 sequences are LNHDA and SQIVND (reference sequence). The CDR3 reads CASSISRRDQPQHF. CDR3 nucleotide sequence: TGTGCCAGTAGTATCTCCAGGAGGGATCAGCCCCAGCATTTT.

The rearrangement uses TRBV29-1 and TRBJ2-4, with a possible D match to TRBD1 (6 bases). Trimming shortened V by 2 bases and J by 2 bases, and 10 bases separated the two germline ends. This CDR3 region has 14 residues. Germline CDR1 and CDR2: SQVTM and ANQGSEA. This chain's CDR3 is CSVELGTTKNIQYF. In DNA form, the CDR3 reads TGCAGCGTTGAACTTGGGACAACCAAAAACATTCAGTACTTC.

The chain combines TRBV15 with TRBJ2-2; possible D gene TRBD2, 7 bases. CDR1 LNHNV and CDR2 YYDKDF come from the germline V gene (reference sequence). With 0 bases removed from V and 4 bases from J, the gap between germline ends came to 15 bases. This CDR3 comprises 17 residues. The CDR3 DNA reads TGTGCCACCAGCAGAGATAGGGGGGGGCGGACCACCGGGGAGCTGTTTTTT. It is translated as CATSRDRGGRTTGELFF.

The rearrangement joins TRBV5-4 to TRBJ2-3, with a weak D call TRBD2 (7 bases). The CDR3 contains 14 residues. The germline V gene encodes CDR1 SGHNT and CDR2 YYREEE (reference sequence). The V end lost 7 bases, the J end lost 5 bases, and 17 bases lay between the germline ends. The CDR3 loop reads CASPSRGAEDTQYF. The CDR3, as DNA: TGTGCCAGCCCTTCCCGGGGGGCTGAAGATACGCAGTATTTT. The complete variable domain, with remaining parts taken from reference TRBV5-4 and TRBJ2-3, reads ETGVTQSPTHLIKTRGQQVTLRCSSQSGHNTVSWYQQALGQGPQFIFQYYREEENGRGNFPPRFSGLQFPNYSSELNVNALELDDSALYLCASPSRGAEDTQYFGPGTRLTVL.